This record looks at one T cell receptor beta chain sequence and its context. Antigen specificity is unknown. This sample is part of a study of CXCR3-negative and CXCR3-positive naive CD8 T cells. Study results and caveats: Diversity in memory CD8+ cells fell much lower than the comparably high levels seen in both naive subsets. Naive cells that were CXCR3-positive had more hydrophobic TRB CDR3s (compared with CXCR3-negative naive cells).

Per CD8+ T cell subset, triplicate sorts of 310,000 or so cells each were done. Naive CD8+ T lymphocytes were specified as CD45RO-CCR7+CD27+CD95-. Germline values: CDR1 SGHRS, CDR2 YFSETQ. This CDR3 comprises 14 residues. Libraries were UMI-labeled 5' RACE TRB cDNA. TCRdb reprocessed the 5' RACE reads and reports one entry per CDR3 protein, with no DNA. This table holds about 110,000 distinct CDR3 sequences. This sequence was found in a human donor in good health. Some clones in this sample may be carry-over from other donors' samples. V usage is TRBV5-1 and J usage is TRBJ1-2; no DNA is available, so the TRBD1 call from TCRdb remains unchecked. The specimen was naive CXCR3+ CD8+ T cells from blood. Indicated subset: CD45RO-CCR7+CD27+CD95- naive CD8+ T cells expressing CXCR3 (TNR3+). CDR3: CASRRGGSDYGYTF.